This paragraph reports one TCR beta chain. Its specific antigen is unknown. No qualities accompany the bases; no much larger clone lies one base away. The library was generated by 5' RACE. The run used an Illumina HiSeq 2500. The second PCR ran for roughly 6 to 11 cycles and used a J-beta primer mix along with a sample-barcoded 5' primer. A unique molecular identifier was introduced onto each TCR beta cDNA molecule by a template-switch 5' adaptor carrying 12 random nucleotides. At least 3 million CDR3-containing paired-end reads were obtained from each sample. The Mint cDNA synthesis kit, primed by a TRBC-specific oligonucleotide, was used to synthesize first-strand cDNA from all RNA. After uracil-DNA glycosylase treatment, a first 18-cycle PCR used universal primers M1SS and BC2_uni_R on all cDNA. From the authors' description of their analysis: For normalization, 1 million high-quality reads were randomly selected from each sample, with every read carrying a distinct molecular identifier. Instead of being binned into consensus sequences, reads that shared molecular identifiers were thrown out. MiTCR, set to a Q25 quality threshold and the strictest error-elimination algorithm, was used for CDR3 identification, clonotype clustering and error correction. A nonparametric unseen species model with Euler transformation was used to estimate lower-bound total TCR beta diversity. TCRdb reanalyzed the raw reads on its own, using fastp at Q25 for trimming and MiXCR for clone calling, and kept in-frame beta chains. Every CDR3 protein is listed once, alongside the most common genes and DNA of its rows. TCRdb's processing, not the study's, gives the V and J calls here. The sample table holds around 710,000 distinct CDR3 sequences, of which 40% to 45% were seen once. Roughly 20% of the sample belongs to the ten largest clones.

The data belong to a study of blood T cells in healthy people across ages (dated by TCRdb to the mid-2010s). For the wider study: In model experiments, template switching captured roughly one uniquely barcoded TCR beta cDNA molecule for every two T cells. Using deep sequencing normalized with unique cDNA molecular identifiers, the study measured how TCR beta repertoire diversity changes with age. Donors were grouped into four age groups: young (average 16 years), middle-aged (approximately 41), aged (approximately 58) and long-lived (roughly 80). Using the same blood draw, the study looked at two additional independent replicas of 1 million unique cDNA reads for two donors, one aged 18 to 29 and the other aged 80 or older. To avoid experimental bias, donors of different ages were randomly spread across the sequencing lanes. Broader findings and caveats from the paper: Because donor CMV infection status was unknown, age-related changes in expanded clonotypes were potentially confounded. As age increased, observed TCR beta diversity per million T cells dropped in a roughly linear way, and a significant reduction was already evident by age 40. Conclusive comparison of naive and antigen-experienced compartments was prevented by the profiling of bulk unsorted PBMCs. Compared with the aged group, the long-lived group had more naive CD4+ T cells, fewer expanded clones and increased TCR diversity, suggesting age selection. Estimates of total diversity from one million sequenced T cells were regarded as lower bounds and underestimates. The percentage of naive T cells measured by flow cytometry correlated strongly with observed TCR beta diversity.

Systemically healthy Caucasian individuals from Russia, 39 in total and aged roughly 6 to 95 years, were included as donors. Each donor gave approximately 9.3 milliliters of peripheral blood, collected into EDTA-treated Vacutainer tubes. Ficoll-Paque density-gradient centrifugation was used to isolate PBMCs, with at least 6.5 million per sample. Total RNA was extracted from PBMCs with Trizol reagent, with at least 6 micrograms obtained per sample. The percentages of naive CD45RAhigh/CD27high T cells were determined by flow cytometry on a PBMC aliquot from every donor. The specimen was blood. The TCR was taken from a woman aged 55-69 years in good health.

Here the CDR3 is given as CASSPRTGEVSTEAFF. The base sequence is TGTGCCAGCAGTCCGAGGACAGGGGAAGTAAGCACTGAAGCTTTCTTT. Rearrangement joined TRBV28 to TRBJ1-1; 9 junctional bases match TRBD1. Trimming accounts for 5 bases at V and 4 bases at J, while the number of junction bases matched to no gene is 11. Based on the germline V gene, the CDR1 and CDR2 sequences are MDHEN and SYDVKM. The CDR3 runs 16 amino acids, cysteine and phenylalanine included. Only the CDR3 region is kept as DNA, spanning 48 bases read in frame from base 1.